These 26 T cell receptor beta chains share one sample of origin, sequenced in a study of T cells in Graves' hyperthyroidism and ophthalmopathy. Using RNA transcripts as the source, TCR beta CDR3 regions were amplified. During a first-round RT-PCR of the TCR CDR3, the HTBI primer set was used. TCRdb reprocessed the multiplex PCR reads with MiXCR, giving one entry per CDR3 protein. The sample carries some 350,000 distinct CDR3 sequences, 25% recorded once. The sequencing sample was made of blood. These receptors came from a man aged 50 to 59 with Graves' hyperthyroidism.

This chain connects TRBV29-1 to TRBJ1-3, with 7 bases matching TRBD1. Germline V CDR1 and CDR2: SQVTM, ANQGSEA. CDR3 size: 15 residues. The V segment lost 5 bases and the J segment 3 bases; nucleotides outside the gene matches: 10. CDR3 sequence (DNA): TGCAGCGTTAAGTCCCAGGGGGATGATGGAAACACCATATATTTT. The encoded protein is CSVKSQGDDGNTIYF.

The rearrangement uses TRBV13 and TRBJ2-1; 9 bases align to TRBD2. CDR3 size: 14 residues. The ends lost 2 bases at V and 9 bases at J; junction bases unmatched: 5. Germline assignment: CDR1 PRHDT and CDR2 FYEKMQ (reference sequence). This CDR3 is CASSLLSGSGEQFF. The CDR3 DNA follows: TGTGCCAGCAGCTTACTTAGCGGGAGTGGTGAGCAGTTCTTC. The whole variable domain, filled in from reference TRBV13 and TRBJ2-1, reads AAGVIQSPRHLIKEKRETATLKCYPIPRHDTVYWYQQGPGQDPQFLISFYEKMQSDKGSIPDRFSAQQFSDYHSELNMSSLELGDSALYFCASSLLSGSGEQFFGPGTRLTVL.

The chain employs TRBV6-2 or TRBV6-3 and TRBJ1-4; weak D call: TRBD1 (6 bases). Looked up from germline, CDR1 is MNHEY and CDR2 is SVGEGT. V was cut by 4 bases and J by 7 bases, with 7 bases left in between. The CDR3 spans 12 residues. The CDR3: CASSSDSEKLFF. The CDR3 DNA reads TGTGCCAGCAGTTCGGACAGTGAAAAACTGTTTTTT.

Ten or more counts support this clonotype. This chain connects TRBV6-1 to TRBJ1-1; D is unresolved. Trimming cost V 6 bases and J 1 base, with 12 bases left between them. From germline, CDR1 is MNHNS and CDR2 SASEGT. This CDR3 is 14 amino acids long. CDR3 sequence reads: CASSSWARNTEAFF. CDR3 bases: TGTGCCAGCAGCTCCTGGGCTAGGAACACTGAAGCTTTCTTT.

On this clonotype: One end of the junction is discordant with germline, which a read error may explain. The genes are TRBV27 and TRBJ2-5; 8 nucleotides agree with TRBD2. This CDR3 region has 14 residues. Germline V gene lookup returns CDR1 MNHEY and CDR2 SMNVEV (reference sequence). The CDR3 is CACSYGTSGETQYF. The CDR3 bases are TGTGCCTGCAGTTACGGGACTAGTGGTGAGACCCAGTACTTC.

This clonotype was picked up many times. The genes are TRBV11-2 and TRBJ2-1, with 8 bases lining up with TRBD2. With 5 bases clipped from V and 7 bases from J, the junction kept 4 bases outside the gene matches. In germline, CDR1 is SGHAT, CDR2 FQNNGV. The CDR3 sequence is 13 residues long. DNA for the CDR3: TGTGCCAGCAGCCTCGGGGGGGATAATGAGCAGTTCTTC. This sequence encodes CASSLGGDNEQFF.

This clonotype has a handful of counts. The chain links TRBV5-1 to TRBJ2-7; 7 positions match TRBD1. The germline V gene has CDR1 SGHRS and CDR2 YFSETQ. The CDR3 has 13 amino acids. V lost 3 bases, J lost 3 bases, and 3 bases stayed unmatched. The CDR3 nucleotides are TGCGCCAGCAGCTGGGACAGTTACTACGAGCAGTACTTC. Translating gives CASSWDSYYEQYF. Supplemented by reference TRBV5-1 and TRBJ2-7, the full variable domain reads KAGVTQTPRYLIKTRGQQVTLSCSPISGHRSVSWYQQTPGQGLQFLFEYFSETQRNKGNFPGRFSGRQFSNSRSEMNVSTLELGDSALYLCASSWDSYYEQYFGPGTRLTVT.

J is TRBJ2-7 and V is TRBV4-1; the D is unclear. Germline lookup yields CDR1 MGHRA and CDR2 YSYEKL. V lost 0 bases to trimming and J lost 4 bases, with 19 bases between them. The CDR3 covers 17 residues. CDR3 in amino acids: CASSQDLSSSNLYEQYF. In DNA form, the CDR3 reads TGCGCCAGCAGCCAAGATTTATCCAGCTCCAATCTATACGAGCAGTACTTC.

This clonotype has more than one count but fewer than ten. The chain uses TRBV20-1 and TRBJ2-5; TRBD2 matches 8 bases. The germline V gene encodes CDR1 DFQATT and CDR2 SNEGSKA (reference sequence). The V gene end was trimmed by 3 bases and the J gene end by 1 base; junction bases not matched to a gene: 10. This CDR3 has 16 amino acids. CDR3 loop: CSASGGGASGQETQYF. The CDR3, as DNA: TGCAGTGCTAGCGGGGGGGGGGCTAGCGGCCAAGAGACCCAGTACTTC.

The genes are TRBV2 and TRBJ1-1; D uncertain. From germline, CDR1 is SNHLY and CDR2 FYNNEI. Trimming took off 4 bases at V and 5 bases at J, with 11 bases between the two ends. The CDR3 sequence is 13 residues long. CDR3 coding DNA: TGTGCCAGCAGTGGGATCGAAGGGACTGAAGCTTTCTTT. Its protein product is CASSGIEGTEAFF.

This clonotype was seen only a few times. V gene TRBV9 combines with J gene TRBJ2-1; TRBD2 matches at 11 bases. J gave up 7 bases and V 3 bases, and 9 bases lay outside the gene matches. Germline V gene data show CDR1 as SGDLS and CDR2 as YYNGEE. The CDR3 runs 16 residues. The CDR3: CASSGLAGTPFNEQFF. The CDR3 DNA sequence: TGTGCCAGCAGCGGACTAGCGGGAACTCCCTTTAATGAGCAGTTCTTC.

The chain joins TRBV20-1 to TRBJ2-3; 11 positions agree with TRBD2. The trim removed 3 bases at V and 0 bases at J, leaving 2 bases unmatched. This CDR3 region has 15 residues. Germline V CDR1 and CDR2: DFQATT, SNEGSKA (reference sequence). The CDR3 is CSASLAGGSTDTQYF. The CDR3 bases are TGCAGTGCTAGTCTAGCGGGAGGTAGCACAGATACGCAGTATTTT.

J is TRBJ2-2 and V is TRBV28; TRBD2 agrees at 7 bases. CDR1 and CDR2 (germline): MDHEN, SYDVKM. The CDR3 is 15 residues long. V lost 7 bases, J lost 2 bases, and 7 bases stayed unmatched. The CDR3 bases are TGTGCCAGCATTTACGGGGGGATAAACACCGGGGAGCTGTTTTTT. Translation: CASIYGGINTGELFF.

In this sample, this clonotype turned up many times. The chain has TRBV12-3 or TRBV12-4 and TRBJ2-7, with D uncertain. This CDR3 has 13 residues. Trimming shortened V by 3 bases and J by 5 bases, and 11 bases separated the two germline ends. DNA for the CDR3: TGTGCCAGCAGTTTGGTCGCGACCCACGAGCAGTACTTC. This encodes CASSLVATHEQYF.

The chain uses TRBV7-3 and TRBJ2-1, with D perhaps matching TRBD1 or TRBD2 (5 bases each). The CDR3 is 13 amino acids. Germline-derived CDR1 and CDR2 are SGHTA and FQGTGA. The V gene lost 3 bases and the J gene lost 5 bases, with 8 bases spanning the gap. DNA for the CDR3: TGTGCCAGCAGCTTCCGAGGGGACAATGAGCAGTTCTTC. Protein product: CASSFRGDNEQFF. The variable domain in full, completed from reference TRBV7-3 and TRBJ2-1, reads GAGVSQTPSNKVTEKGKYVELRCDPISGHTALYWYRQSLGQGPEFLIYFQGTGAADDSGLPNDRFFAVRPEGSVSTLKIQRTERGDSAVYLCASSFRGDNEQFFGPGTRLTVL.

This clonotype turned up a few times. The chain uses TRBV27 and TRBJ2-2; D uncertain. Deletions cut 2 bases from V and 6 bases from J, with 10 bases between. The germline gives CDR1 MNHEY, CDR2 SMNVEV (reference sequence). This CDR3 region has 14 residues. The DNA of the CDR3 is TGTGCCAGCAGTTTACTATTTGGCGCCGGGGAGCTGTTTTTT. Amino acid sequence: CASSLLFGAGELFF.

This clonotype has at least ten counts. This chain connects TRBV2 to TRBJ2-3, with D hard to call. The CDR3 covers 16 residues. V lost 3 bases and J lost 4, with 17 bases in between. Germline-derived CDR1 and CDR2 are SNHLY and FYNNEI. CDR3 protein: CASSEGSRLGADTQYF. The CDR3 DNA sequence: TGTGCCAGCAGTGAGGGGTCGCGACTTGGGGCAGATACGCAGTATTTT.

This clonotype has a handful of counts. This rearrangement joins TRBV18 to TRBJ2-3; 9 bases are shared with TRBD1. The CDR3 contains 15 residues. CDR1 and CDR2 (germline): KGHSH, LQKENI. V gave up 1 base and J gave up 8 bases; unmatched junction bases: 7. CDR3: CASSPRDRVPATQYF. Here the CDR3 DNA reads TGTGCCAGCTCACCACGGGACAGGGTACCAGCTACGCAGTATTTT.

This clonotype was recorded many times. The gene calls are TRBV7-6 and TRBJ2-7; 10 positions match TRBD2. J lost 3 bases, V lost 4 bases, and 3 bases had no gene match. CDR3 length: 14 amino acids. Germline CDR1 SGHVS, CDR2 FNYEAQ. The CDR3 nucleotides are TGTGCCAGCAGCTCTGTAGCGGGAGGCTACGAGCAGTACTTC. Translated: CASSSVAGGYEQYF.

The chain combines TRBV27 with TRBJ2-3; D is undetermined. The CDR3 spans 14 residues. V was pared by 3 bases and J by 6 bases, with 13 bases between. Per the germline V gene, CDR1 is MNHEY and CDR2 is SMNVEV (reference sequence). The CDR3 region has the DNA TGTGCCAGCAGTTTCTCTAGAAGGTCTGATACGCAGTATTTT. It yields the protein CASSFSRRSDTQYF.

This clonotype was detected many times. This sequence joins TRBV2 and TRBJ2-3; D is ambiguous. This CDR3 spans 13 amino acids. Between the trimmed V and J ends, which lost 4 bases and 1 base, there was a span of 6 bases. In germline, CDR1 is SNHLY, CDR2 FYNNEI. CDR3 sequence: CASSGRGTDTQYF. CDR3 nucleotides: TGTGCCAGCAGTGGTCGGGGCACAGATACGCAGTATTTT.

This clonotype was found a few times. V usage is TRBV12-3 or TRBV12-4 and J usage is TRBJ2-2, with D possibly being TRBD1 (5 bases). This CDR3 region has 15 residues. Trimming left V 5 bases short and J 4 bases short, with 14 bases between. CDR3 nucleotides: TGTGCCAGCAGTCCTCCAGGGATCGGCACCGGGGAGCTGTTTTTT. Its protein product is CASSPPGIGTGELFF.

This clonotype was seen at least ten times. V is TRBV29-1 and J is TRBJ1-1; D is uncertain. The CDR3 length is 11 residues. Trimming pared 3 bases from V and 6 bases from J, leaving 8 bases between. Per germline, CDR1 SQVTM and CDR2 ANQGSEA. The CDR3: CSVEELPEAFF. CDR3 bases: TGCAGCGTTGAGGAGCTGCCTGAAGCTTTCTTT.

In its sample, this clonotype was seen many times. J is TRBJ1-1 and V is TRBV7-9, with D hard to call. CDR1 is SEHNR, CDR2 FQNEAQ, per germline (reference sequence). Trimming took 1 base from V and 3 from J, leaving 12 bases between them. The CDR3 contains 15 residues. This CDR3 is CASSLGRTLDTEAFF. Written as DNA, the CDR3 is TGTGCCAGCAGCTTAGGAAGAACGCTGGACACTGAAGCTTTCTTT.

The CDR3, as DNA: TGTGCCAGCACCTCGTCCAGGGCCTATGGCTACACCTTC. Amino acid sequence: CASTSSRAYGYTF. The chain couples TRBV6-1 to TRBJ1-2; D is perhaps TRBD1 (5 bases). V dropped 7 bases and J dropped 4 bases, with 13 bases sitting between them. CDR1 and CDR2 from the germline V gene are MNHNS and SASEGT. The CDR3 spans 13 residues.

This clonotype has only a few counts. The chain's CDR3 is CATGSGWTNEKLFF. The CDR3 DNA sequence: TGTGCCACCGGCTCAGGGTGGACTAATGAAAAACTGTTTTTT. The chain is built from TRBV15 and TRBJ1-4, with TRBD1 as a possible D gene (5 bases). The CDR3 totals 14 residues. Trimming removed 8 bases from V and 2 bases from J, with 12 bases in between. Germline loops: CDR1 LNHNV, CDR2 YYDKDF (reference sequence). The full variable domain, rest sourced from reference TRBV15 and TRBJ1-4, is DAMVIQNPRYQVTQFGKPVTLSCSQTLNHNVMYWYQQKSSQAPKLLFHYYDKDFNNEADTPDNFQSRRPNTSFCFLDIRSPGLGDTAMYLCATGSGWTNEKLFFGSGTQLSVL.